The rows below give T cell receptor beta chains drawn from one sample of a study of PD-1 blockade in mismatch repair-deficient tumors. No antigen has been assigned to these receptors. Assay: immunoSEQ multiplex PCR; the TCRdb copy retains only in-frame clones and omits some. The sample lists roughly 13,000 clones, 86% occurring once. The sequenced sample was cells cultured in vitro, obtained from a patient treated with pembrolizumab. Receptors originate from an adult with mismatch repair-deficient cancer. CDR3s include the opening cysteine and the closing phenylalanine or tryptophan. D genes are given only for firm matches. The size entry is marked missing in some rows and otherwise reads once, few, many or a size class.

.	TRBV28	TRBJ2-7	14	.	TGTGCCAGCAGCGAAACCGGGACCTCCTACGAGCAGTACTTC	CASSETGTSYEQYF
.	TRBV7-9	TRBJ2-3	13	.	TGTGCCAGCAGCTGGGCGAACACAGATACGCAGTATTTT	CASSWANTDTQYF
.	TRBV11-1	TRBJ1-5	17	.	TGTGCCAGCAGCTTAGCGCCCCGGTTTTATAGCAATCAGCCCCAGCATTTT	CASSLAPRFYSNQPQHF
.	TRBV18	TRBJ1-4	15	.	TGTGCCAGCTCCCTAATTGGGGAAACGGGTGAAAAACTGTTTTTT	CASSLIGETGEKLFF
.	TRBV27	TRBJ2-5	15	TRBD1	TGTGCCAGCAGTTTGGGCGGACAGGGGATAGAGACCCAGTACTTC	CASSLGGQGIETQYF
.	TRBV7-3	TRBJ2-6	17	.	TGTGCCAGCAGCTCTAGGGGGACTAACTCTGGGGCCAACGTCCTGACTTTC	CASSSRGTNSGANVLTF
.	TRBV28	TRBJ2-7	15	TRBD1	TGTGCCAGCAGACCTACAGGGGGCGCTGGATACGAGCAGTACTTC	CASRPTGGAGYEQYF
.	TRBV4-1	TRBJ2-5	17	.	TGCGCCAGCAGCAAGGCCGGGTTTAGACAGACCCAAGAGACCCAGTACTTC	CASSKAGFRQTQETQYF
.	TRBV5-1	TRBJ1-6	14	TRBD1	TGCGCCAGCGGGACCGGGACAGCAAATTCACCCCTCCACTTT	CASGTGTANSPLHF
.	TRBV18	TRBJ2-3	13	.	TGTGCCAGCTCACTTGGACGGGAAGATACGCAGTATTTT	CASSLGREDTQYF
.	TRBV30	TRBJ1-1	13	.	TGTGCCTGGGACCCGTCGGGAGACACTGAAGCTTTCTTT	CAWDPSGDTEAFF
.	TRBV19	TRBJ1-1	11	.	TGTGCCAGTAGTGGGACACCCGAAGCTTTCTTT	CASSGTPEAFF
.	TRBV5-1	TRBJ2-7	12	.	TGCGCCAGCAGCTTATTAGGGGGCGAGCAGTACTTC	CASSLLGGEQYF
.	TRBV19	TRBJ1-1	12	.	TGTGCCAGTAGTATAGGAGGGAGTGAAGCTTTCTTT	CASSIGGSEAFF
.	TRBV10-3	TRBJ1-3	14	.	TGTGCCATCAGCCCAGGTAACTCTGGAAACACCATATATTTT	CAISPGNSGNTIYF
few	TRBV6-5	TRBJ2-7	14	.	TGTGCCAGCAGACGACCAGGGGCCGCGGGCGAGCAGTACTTC	CASRRPGAAGEQYF
.	TRBV6-5	TRBJ1-5	15	.	TGTGCCAGCAGTCCATTCATGTCCGGGAATCAGCCCCAGCATTTT	CASSPFMSGNQPQHF
.	TRBV5-5	TRBJ1-2	14	TRBD1	TGTGCCAGCAGCTTGGACGGGACAGGGAATGGCTACACCTTC	CASSLDGTGNGYTF
.	TRBV18	TRBJ2-7	16	TRBD1	TGTGCCAGCTCACAAAGCCGGGACAGGGGTTCCTACGAGCAGTACTTC	CASSQSRDRGSYEQYF
.	TRBV2	TRBJ2-1	13	.	TGTGCCAGCAGTTTGGGACTCCTCAATGAGCAGTTCTTC	CASSLGLLNEQFF
once	TRBV7-9	TRBJ2-1	15	TRBD2	TGTGCCAGCAGTGCCGGGACTAGCTCCTACAATGAGCAGTTCTTC	CASSAGTSSYNEQFF
.	TRBV27	TRBJ2-3	11	.	TGTGCCAGCAGTTTGAGAGATACGCAGTATTTT	CASSLRDTQYF
.	TRBV2	TRBJ1-5	14	.	TGTGCCAGCAATCAGGAGAGGGGCAATCAGCCCCAGCATTTT	CASNQERGNQPQHF
.	TRBV30	TRBJ1-2	15	.	TGTGCCTGGAGTGGGCTAGGGGTCCCTAACTATGGCTACACCTTC	CAWSGLGVPNYGYTF
once	TRBV6-6	TRBJ1-1	13	.	TGTGCCAGCAACCGCAGGGTTAACACTGAAGCTTTCTTT	CASNRRVNTEAFF
.	TRBV2	TRBJ2-7	14	TRBD1	TGTGCCAGCAGGACAGGGGGGCCTCCCTACGAGCAGTACTTC	CASRTGGPPYEQYF
few	TRBV30	TRBJ1-1	13	.	TGTGCCTGGAGTCCTCAGCTGAACACTGAAGCTTTCTTT	CAWSPQLNTEAFF
medium-sized	TRBV7-2	TRBJ2-7	11	.	TGTGCCAGCAGCCAGGGACTTCAGCAGTACTTC	CASSQGLQQYF
.	TRBV12-5	TRBJ2-3	15	TRBD1	TGTGCTAGTGCCCGACAGGGCTACTCCACAGATACGCAGTATTTT	CASARQGYSTDTQYF
.	TRBV7-3	TRBJ1-1	15	.	TGTGCCAGCAGCCCACTACCGAGGGGGAGCACTGAAGCTTTCTTT	CASSPLPRGSTEAFF
.	TRBV18	TRBJ1-2	13	.	TGTGCCAGCTCACCGAAGTCCCTAGGGGGCTACACCTTC	CASSPKSLGGYTF
.	TRBV12-5	TRBJ2-2	15	TRBD2	TGTGCTAGTGGTGGACTAGCGGGAGCCAACGGGGAGCTGTTTTTT	CASGGLAGANGELFF
.	TRBV9	TRBJ1-2	14	TRBD1	TGTGCCAGCAGTATAGGGGACAGATTCTATGGCTACACCTTC	CASSIGDRFYGYTF
.	TRBV5-1	TRBJ1-2	13	.	TGCGCCAGCAGCTTGGCGTCCCACTATGGCTACACCTTC	CASSLASHYGYTF
.	TRBV6-5	TRBJ2-6	16	TRBD2	TGTGCCAGCAGTTCCGGACTAGCGCGGGGGGCCAACGTCCTGACTTTC	CASSSGLARGANVLTF
.	TRBV5-1	TRBJ2-7	13	.	TGCGCCAGCAGCTTGGCGCCAGTTGGCGAGCAGTACTTC	CASSLAPVGEQYF
.	TRBV28	TRBJ2-3	11	.	TGTGCCAGCTCCAACCCCTATACGCAGTATTTT	CASSNPYTQYF
.	TRBV6-1	TRBJ2-1	20	TRBD2	TGTGCCAGCAGTGAAGCGAGAGACACGGGACTAGCGGGGTCCTACAATGAGCAGTTCTTC	CASSEARDTGLAGSYNEQFF
.	TRBV5-1	TRBJ2-1	16	.	TGCGCCAGCAGCTTGGTCGGCCCGGTCGGCATCAATGAGCAGTTCTTC	CASSLVGPVGINEQFF
.	TRBV27	TRBJ2-7	14	TRBD2	TGTGCCAGCAGTCCGGGAGGCTTCTCCTACGAGCAGTACTTC	CASSPGGFSYEQYF
once	TRBV5-1	TRBJ2-3	14	.	TGCGCCAGCAGCTTGGCAGCAAACGGTGATACGCAGTATTTT	CASSLAANGDTQYF
.	TRBV9	TRBJ2-1	15	.	TGTGCCAGCAGCGCTCGAGTGGGTTCCTACAATGAGCAGTTCTTC	CASSARVGSYNEQFF
.	TRBV11-2	TRBJ1-2	12	.	TGTGCCAGCAGCTTAGGGGCCTATGGCTACACCTTC	CASSLGAYGYTF
once	TRBV11-1	TRBJ1-2	15	TRBD1	TGTGCCAGCAGCCCTCGACAGGGACATAACTATGGCTACACCTTC	CASSPRQGHNYGYTF
once	TRBV5-4	TRBJ2-2	16	TRBD2	TGTGCCATCAAACTAGCGGGAGGGCCGTCCACCGGGGAGCTGTTTTTT	CAIKLAGGPSTGELFF
once	TRBV9	TRBJ2-5	15	.	TGTGCCAGCAGCGGATGGGACGGACCTCAAGAGACCCAGTACTTC	CASSGWDGPQETQYF